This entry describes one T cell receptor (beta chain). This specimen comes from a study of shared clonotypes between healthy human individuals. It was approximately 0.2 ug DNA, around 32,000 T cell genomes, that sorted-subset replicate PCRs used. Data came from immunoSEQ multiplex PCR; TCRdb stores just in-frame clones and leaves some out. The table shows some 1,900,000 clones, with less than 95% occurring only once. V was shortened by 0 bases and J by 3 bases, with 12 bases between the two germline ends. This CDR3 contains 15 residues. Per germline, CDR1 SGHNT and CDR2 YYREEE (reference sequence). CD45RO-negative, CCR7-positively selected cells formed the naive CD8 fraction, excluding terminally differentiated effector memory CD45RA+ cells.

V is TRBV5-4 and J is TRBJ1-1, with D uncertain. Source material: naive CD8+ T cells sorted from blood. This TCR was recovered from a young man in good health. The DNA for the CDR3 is TGTGCCAGCAGCTTGGAGGGTTCCGACTACACTGAAGCTTTCTTT. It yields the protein CASSLEGSDYTEAFF.